The 12 T cell receptor beta chains given below trace back to one sample, sequenced in a study of blood T cell repertoires in COVID-19. Libraries were prepared by immunoSEQ multiplex PCR; TCRdb keeps only in-frame clonotypes and omits some of them. The sample holds approximately 180,000 clones, roughly 82% seen once. The source material was peripheral blood. Every receptor here comes from a woman in her seventies with acute or convalescent COVID-19.

This clone appeared a single time. The J gene is TRBJ1-1, the V gene TRBV10-3, with TRBD1 identical over 7 bases. J gave up 2 bases and V 5 bases, and 5 bases lay outside the gene matches. The CDR3 runs to 14 residues. Germline V gene lookup returns CDR1 ENHRY and CDR2 SYGVKD. The CDR3 nucleotides read TGTGCCATCAGTTCCGGGACAGAAAACACTGAAGCTTTCTTT. Protein: CAISSGTENTEAFF.

The V and J genes are TRBV6-2 or TRBV6-3 and TRBJ1-2, with a tentative D call TRBD1 (5 bases). The CDR3 runs 13 residues. Per the germline V gene, CDR1 is MNHEY and CDR2 is SVGEGT. Trimming cost V 4 bases and J 0 bases, with 6 bases left between them. The CDR3 region is CASSSGSNYGYTF. CDR3 coding DNA: TGTGCCAGCAGTTCAGGGTCTAACTATGGCTACACCTTC.

This chain links TRBV27 with TRBJ2-7, with D possibly TRBD2 on 6 matching bases. Per germline, CDR1 MNHEY and CDR2 SMNVEV (reference sequence). This CDR3 has 15 amino acids. Trimming left V 3 bases short and J 4 bases short, with 16 bases between. CDR3 bases: TGTGCCAGCAGTTTGATGGCTAGCGCCTCGTACGAGCAGTACTTC. Residues: CASSLMASASYEQYF.

This chain uses TRBV7-3 with TRBJ2-5; D is perhaps TRBD2 (5 bases). Per the germline V gene, CDR1 is SGHTA and CDR2 is FQGTGA. V was pared by 5 bases and J by 1 base, with 8 bases between. This CDR3 contains 13 residues. CDR3: CASSRGSQETQYF. The CDR3 DNA sequence: TGTGCCAGCAGCCGAGGGTCCCAAGAGACCCAGTACTTC. The full variable domain, rest sourced from reference TRBV7-3 and TRBJ2-5, is GAGVSQTPSNKVTEKGKYVELRCDPISGHTALYWYRQSLGQGPEFLIYFQGTGAADDSGLPNDRFFAVRPEGSVSTLKIQRTERGDSAVYLCASSRGSQETQYFGPGTRLLVL.

A word on this clone: Other DNA sequences in the sample encode the same CDR3. This rearrangement joins TRBV5-1 to TRBJ2-5, with 10 bases aligning to TRBD1. The CDR3 has 15 amino acids. Germline CDR1 is SGHRS and CDR2 is YFSETQ. Germline trimming cut 0 bases from V and 3 bases from J; bases unmatched to any gene: 2. The CDR3 nucleotides are TGCGCCAGCAGCTTGGGGACAGGGGGAGAAGAGACCCAGTACTTC. Translating it yields CASSLGTGGEETQYF.

The rearrangement joins TRBV24-1 to TRBJ2-1; D perhaps matches TRBD1 (5 bases). Germline CDR1 is KGHDR and CDR2 is SFDVKD. The CDR3 contains 15 residues. Trimming removed 0 bases at V and 4 bases at J, with 9 bases between. The DNA of the CDR3 is TGTGCCACCAGTGATTTGGGGCAGGGATACAATGAGCAGTTCTTC. It codes for CATSDLGQGYNEQFF.

The chain links TRBV7-2 to TRBJ2-5, with 7 bases fitting TRBD1. The germline gives CDR1 SGHTA, CDR2 FQGNSA. The ends lost 6 bases at V and 7 bases at J; junction bases unmatched: 11. The CDR3 totals 14 residues. CDR3 in DNA: TGTGCCAGCAGGGAGGACAGGTCACGGGGGACCCAGTACTTC. Translation: CASREDRSRGTQYF. Combining the CDR3 with reference TRBV7-2 and TRBJ2-5 gives the whole variable domain GAGVSQSPSNKVTEKGKDVELRCDPISGHTALYWYRQSLGQGLEFLIYFQGNSAPDKSGLPSDRFSAERTGGSVSTLTIQRTQQEDSAVYLCASREDRSRGTQYFGPGTRLLVL.

V and J are TRBV6-2 or TRBV6-3 and TRBJ2-2; maybe TRBD2 (6 bases). Trimming stripped 6 bases from V and 2 bases from J, with 10 bases between. This CDR3 comprises 14 residues. Germline CDR1 MNHEY, CDR2 SVGEGT. CDR3 sequence: CASSSGLNTGELFF. In nucleotides, the CDR3 is TGTGCCAGCAGCTCGGGACTTAACACCGGGGAGCTGTTTTTT.

The rearrangement links TRBV9 to TRBJ2-3, with 11 bases lining up with TRBD2. Trimming removed 4 bases from V and 1 base from J; junction bases left unmatched: 8. The germline V gene has CDR1 SGDLS and CDR2 YYNGEE. The CDR3 sequence is 17 residues long. The CDR3 sequence: CASSPIAGGLGTDTQYF. In nucleotides, the CDR3 is TGTGCCAGCAGCCCCATAGCGGGGGGGCTCGGCACAGATACGCAGTATTTT.

The V and J genes are TRBV5-8 and TRBJ1-5; possibly TRBD1 for D (5 bases). The ends were cut back, 3 bases at V and 1 base at J, with 14 bases in the middle. The CDR3 consists of 16 residues. Germline loops: CDR1 SGHTS, CDR2 YDEGEE. The CDR3 loop is CASSWKGSGSNQPQHF. As DNA, the CDR3 is TGTGCCAGCAGCTGGAAGGGGTCCGGGAGCAATCAGCCCCAGCATTTT. The full variable domain, completed using reference TRBV5-8 and TRBJ1-5, is EAGVTQSPTHLIKTRGQQATLRCSPISGHTSVYWYQQALGLGLQFLLWYDEGEERNRGNFPPRFSGRQFPNYSSELNVNALELEDSALYLCASSWKGSGSNQPQHFGDGTRLSIL.

The rearrangement joins TRBV5-1 to TRBJ2-7; 15 bases line up with TRBD2. Germline values: CDR1 SGHRS, CDR2 YFSETQ. The trim removed 5 bases at V and 3 bases at J, leaving 3 bases unmatched. The CDR3 covers 15 residues. CDR3 nucleotide sequence: TGCGCCAGCAGAGGGACTAGCGGGAGGAACTACGAGCAGTACTTC. Amino acids: CASRGTSGRNYEQYF. The full variable domain, rest sourced from reference TRBV5-1 and TRBJ2-7, is KAGVTQTPRYLIKTRGQQVTLSCSPISGHRSVSWYQQTPGQGLQFLFEYFSETQRNKGNFPGRFSGRQFSNSRSEMNVSTLELGDSALYLCASRGTSGRNYEQYFGPGTRLTVT.

The CDR3 region has the DNA TGTGCCAGCAGCTTAGGGGGACAGTATTCTGGAAACACCATATATTTT. Protein: CASSLGGQYSGNTIYF. The V call is TRBV7-8, the J call TRBJ1-3; TRBD1 matches 7 bases. Germline V gives CDR1 SGHVS, CDR2 FQNEAQ. The CDR3 consists of 16 residues. Trimming took 1 base from V and 1 from J; bases not matched to a gene: 4.